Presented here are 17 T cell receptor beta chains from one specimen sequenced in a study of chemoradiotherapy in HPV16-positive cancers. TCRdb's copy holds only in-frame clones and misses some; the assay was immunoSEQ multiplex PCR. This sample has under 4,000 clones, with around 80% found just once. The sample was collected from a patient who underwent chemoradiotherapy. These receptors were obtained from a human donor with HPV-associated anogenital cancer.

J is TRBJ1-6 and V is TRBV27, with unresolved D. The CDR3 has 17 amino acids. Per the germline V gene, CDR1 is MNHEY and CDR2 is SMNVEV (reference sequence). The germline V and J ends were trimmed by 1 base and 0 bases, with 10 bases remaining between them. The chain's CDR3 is CASSLYSPNSYNSPLHF. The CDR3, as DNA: TGTGCCAGCAGTTTATATTCCCCAAACTCCTATAATTCACCCCTCCACTTT.

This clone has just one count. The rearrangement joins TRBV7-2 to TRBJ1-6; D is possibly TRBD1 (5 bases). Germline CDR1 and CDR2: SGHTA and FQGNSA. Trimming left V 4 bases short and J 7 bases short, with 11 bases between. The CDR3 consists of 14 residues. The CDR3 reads CASSYRGGNSPLHF. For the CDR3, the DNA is TGTGCCAGCAGCTACCGGGGGGGAAATTCACCCCTCCACTTT. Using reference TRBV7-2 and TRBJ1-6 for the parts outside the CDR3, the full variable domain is GAGVSQSPSNKVTEKGKDVELRCDPISGHTALYWYRQSLGQGLEFLIYFQGNSAPDKSGLPSDRFSAERTGGSVSTLTIQRTQQEDSAVYLCASSYRGGNSPLHFGNGTRLTVT.

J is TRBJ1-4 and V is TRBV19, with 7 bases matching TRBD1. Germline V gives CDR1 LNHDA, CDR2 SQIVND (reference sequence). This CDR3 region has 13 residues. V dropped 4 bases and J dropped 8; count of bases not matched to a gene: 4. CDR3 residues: CASSKDRAEKLFF. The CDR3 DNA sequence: TGTGCCAGTAGTAAAGACAGGGCCGAAAAACTGTTTTTT.

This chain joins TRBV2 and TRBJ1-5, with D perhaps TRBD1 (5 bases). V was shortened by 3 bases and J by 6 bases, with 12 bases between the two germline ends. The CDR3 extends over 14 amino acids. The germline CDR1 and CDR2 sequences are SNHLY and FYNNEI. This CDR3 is CASSEMGPRQPQHF. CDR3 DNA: TGTGCCAGCAGTGAGATGGGGCCTCGTCAGCCCCAGCATTTT.

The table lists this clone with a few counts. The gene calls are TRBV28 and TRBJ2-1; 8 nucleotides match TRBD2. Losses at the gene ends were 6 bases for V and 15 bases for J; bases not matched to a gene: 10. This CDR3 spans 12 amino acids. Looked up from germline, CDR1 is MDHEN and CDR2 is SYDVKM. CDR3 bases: TGTGCCAGCAGACCCGGGACTGCGGGAGGGTTCTTC. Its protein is CASRPGTAGGFF.

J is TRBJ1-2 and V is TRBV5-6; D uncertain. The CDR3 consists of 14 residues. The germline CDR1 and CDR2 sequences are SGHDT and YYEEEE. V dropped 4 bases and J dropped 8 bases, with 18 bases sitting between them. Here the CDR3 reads CASSEDGGPWGYTF. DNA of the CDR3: TGTGCCAGCAGCGAGGACGGAGGGCCTTGGGGCTACACCTTC.

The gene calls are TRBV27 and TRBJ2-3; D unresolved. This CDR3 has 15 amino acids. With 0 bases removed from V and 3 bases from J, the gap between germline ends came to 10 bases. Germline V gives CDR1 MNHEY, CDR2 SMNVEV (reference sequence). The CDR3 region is CASSLSGYFTDTQYF. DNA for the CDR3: TGTGCCAGCAGTTTATCAGGGTATTTTACAGATACGCAGTATTTT.

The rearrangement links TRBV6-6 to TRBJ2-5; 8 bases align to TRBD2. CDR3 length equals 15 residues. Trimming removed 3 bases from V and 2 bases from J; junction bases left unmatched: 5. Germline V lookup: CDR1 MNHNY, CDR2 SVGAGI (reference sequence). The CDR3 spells CASSYRGGGQETQYF. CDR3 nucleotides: TGTGCCAGCAGTTATCGGGGGGGAGGGCAAGAGACCCAGTACTTC.

Here the CDR3 reads CASSLGAVTEAFF. The CDR3 DNA is TGCGCCAGCAGCTTGGGGGCAGTCACTGAAGCTTTCTTT. The chain uses TRBV5-1 and TRBJ1-1; no reliable D call. The V and J ends lost 0 bases and 4 bases respectively, with 7 bases between them. Per the germline V gene, CDR1 is SGHRS and CDR2 is YFSETQ. The CDR3 loop spans 13 amino acids.

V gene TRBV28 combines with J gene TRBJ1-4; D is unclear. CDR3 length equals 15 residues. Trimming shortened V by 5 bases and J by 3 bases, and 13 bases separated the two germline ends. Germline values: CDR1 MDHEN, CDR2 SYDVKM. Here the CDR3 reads CASSLDLAANEKLFF. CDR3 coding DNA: TGTGCCAGCAGTCTAGACCTAGCCGCTAATGAAAAACTGTTTTTT. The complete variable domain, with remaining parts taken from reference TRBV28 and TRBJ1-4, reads DVKVTQSSRYLVKRTGEKVFLECVQDMDHENMFWYRQDPGLGLRLIYFSYDVKMKEKGDIPEGYSVSREKKERFSLILESASTNQTSMYLCASSLDLAANEKLFFGSGTQLSVL.

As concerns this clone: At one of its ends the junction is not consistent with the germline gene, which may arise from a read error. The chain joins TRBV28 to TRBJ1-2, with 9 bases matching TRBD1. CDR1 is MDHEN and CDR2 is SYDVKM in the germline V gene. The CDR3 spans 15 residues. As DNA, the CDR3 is TGTGCCAGCAATTTAAACAGGGGGCGTAGCTATGGCTACACCTTC. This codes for CASNLNRGRSYGYTF.

The CDR3 DNA is TGTGCCAGCAGCCCGGGACAGGGGGCTTACGAGCAGTACTTC. As protein: CASSPGQGAYEQYF. This chain links TRBV5-6 with TRBJ2-7; 12 bases fit TRBD1. CDR1 SGHDT and CDR2 YYEEEE come from the germline V gene. The junction had 3 bases not matched to a gene; V was cut back by 4 bases and J by 4 bases. The CDR3 loop spans 14 amino acids.

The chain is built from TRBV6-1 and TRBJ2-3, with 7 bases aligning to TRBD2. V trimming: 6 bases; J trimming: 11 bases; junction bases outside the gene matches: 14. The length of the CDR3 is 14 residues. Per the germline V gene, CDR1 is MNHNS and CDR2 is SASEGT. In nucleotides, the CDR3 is TGTGCCAGCAGCCCTTGGCGGGGGAGCTCCCTGCAGTATTTT. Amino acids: CASSPWRGSSLQYF.

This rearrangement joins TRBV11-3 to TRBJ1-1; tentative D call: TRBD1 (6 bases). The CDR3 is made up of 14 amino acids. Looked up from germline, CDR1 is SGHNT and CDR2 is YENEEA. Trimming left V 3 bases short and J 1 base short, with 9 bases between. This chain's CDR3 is CASSFGGQNTEAFF. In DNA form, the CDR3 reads TGTGCCAGCAGCTTCGGGGGCCAGAACACTGAAGCTTTCTTT.

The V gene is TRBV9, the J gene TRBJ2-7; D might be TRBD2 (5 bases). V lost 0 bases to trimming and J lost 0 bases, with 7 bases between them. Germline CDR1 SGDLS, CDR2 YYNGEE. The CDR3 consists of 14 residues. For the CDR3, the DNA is TGTGCCAGCAGCGTAGATGGGAGCTCCTACGAGCAGTACTTC. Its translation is CASSVDGSSYEQYF.

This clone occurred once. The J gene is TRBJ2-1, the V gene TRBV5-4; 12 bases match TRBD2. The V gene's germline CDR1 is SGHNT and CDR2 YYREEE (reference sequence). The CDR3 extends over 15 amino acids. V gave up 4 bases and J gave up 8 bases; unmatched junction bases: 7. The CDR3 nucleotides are TGTGCCAGCAGCCTCCAACTAGCGGGGGGCTATGAGCAGTTCTTC. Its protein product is CASSLQLAGGYEQFF.

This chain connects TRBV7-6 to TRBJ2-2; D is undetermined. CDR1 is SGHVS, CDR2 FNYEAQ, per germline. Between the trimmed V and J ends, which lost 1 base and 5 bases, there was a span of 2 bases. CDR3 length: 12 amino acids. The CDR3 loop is CASSLVTGELFF. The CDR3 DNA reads TGTGCCAGCAGCTTAGTAACCGGGGAGCTGTTTTTT. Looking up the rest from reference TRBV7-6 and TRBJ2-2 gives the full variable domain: GAGVSQSPRYKVTKRGQDVALRCDPISGHVSLYWYRQALGQGPEFLTYFNYEAQQDKSGLPNDRFSAERPEGSISTLTIQRTEQRDSAMYRCASSLVTGELFFGEGSRLTVL.